This TCR beta chain was captured in a study of blood T cell repertoires in COVID-19. Study summary: The United States, Italy and Spain provided the acute and convalescent COVID-19 samples. PBMCs, B-cell-depleted T cells, or T cells provided the cDNA or gDNA that made up the material.

In the study's own analysis: Counts of nucleated cells, estimated from reference gene primer amplification, were obtained. Profiled with immunoSEQ multiplex PCR; TCRdb holds only in-frame clones, not every one. From that table come the V and J calls and clone size; the DNA was used to work out D and trimming. The table shows 30,000 to 50,000 clones, with about 82% occurring only once. The CDR3 sequence is 14 residues long. Germline-derived CDR1 and CDR2 are SEHNR and FQNEAQ (reference sequence). J was trimmed by 9 bases and V by 5 bases; bases with no gene match: 8. Material: peripheral blood. The chain combines TRBV7-9 with TRBJ2-2, with 8 positions matching TRBD1. The sequence was collected from a human donor in a cohort sampled during active COVID-19. CDR3 sequence: CASSPWTGTRELFF. The CDR3 region has the DNA TGTGCCAGCAGCCCATGGACAGGGACCCGGGAGCTGTTTTTT. The complete variable domain, with remaining parts taken from reference TRBV7-9 and TRBJ2-2, reads DTGVSQNPRHKITKRGQNVTFRCDPISEHNRLYWYRQTLGQGPEFLTYFQNEAQLEKSRLLSDRFSAERPKGSFSTLEIQRTEQGDSAMYLCASSPWTGTRELFFGEGSRLTVL.